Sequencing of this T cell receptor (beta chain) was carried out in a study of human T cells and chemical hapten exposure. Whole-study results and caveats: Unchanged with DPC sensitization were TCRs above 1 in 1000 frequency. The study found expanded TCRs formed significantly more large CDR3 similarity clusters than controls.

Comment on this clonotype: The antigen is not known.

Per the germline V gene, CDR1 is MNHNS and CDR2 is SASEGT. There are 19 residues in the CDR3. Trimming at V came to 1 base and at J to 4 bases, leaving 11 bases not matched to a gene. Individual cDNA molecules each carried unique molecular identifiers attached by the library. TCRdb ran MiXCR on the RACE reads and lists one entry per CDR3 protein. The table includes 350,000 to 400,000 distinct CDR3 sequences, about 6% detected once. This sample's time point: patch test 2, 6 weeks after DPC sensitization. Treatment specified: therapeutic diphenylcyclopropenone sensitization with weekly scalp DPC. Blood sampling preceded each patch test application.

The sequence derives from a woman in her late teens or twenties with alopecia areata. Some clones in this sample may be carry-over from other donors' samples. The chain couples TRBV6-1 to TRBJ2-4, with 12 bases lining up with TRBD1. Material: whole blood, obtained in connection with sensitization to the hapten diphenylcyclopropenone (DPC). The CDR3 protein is CASSEVGQGAVGRKNIQYF. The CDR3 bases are TGTGCCAGCAGTGAAGTGGGACAGGGGGCGGTCGGGAGGAAAAACATTCAGTACTTC.